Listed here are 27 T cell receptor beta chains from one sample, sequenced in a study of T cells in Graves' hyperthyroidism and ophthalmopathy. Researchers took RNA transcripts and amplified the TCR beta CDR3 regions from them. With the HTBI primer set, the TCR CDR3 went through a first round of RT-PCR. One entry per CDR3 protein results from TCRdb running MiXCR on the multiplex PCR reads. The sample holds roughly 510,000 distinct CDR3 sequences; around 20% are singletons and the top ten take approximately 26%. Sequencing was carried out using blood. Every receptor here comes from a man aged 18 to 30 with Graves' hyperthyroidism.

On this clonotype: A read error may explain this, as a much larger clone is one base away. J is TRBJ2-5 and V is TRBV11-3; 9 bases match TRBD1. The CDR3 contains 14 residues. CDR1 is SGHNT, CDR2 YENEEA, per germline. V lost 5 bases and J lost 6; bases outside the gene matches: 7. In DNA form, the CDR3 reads TGTGCCAGCAGCCCCGGGGACAGGGCAAAGACCCAGTACTTC. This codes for CASSPGDRAKTQYF.

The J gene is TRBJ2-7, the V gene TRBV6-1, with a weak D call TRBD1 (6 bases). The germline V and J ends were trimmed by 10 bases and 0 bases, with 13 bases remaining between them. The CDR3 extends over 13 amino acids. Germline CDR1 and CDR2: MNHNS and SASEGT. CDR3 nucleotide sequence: TGTGCCATCCGGGACACGGTCTCCTACGAGCAGTACTTC. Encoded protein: CAIRDTVSYEQYF.

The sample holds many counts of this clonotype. The CDR3 is CAWSVRATGYTF. In nucleotides, the CDR3 is TGTGCCTGGAGTGTACGGGCCACTGGCTACACCTTC. The rearrangement links TRBV30 to TRBJ1-2; D is undetermined. Per the germline V gene, CDR1 is GTSNPN and CDR2 is SVGIG (reference sequence). V gave up 0 bases and J gave up 7 bases, with 9 bases separating them. This CDR3 is built from 12 residues.

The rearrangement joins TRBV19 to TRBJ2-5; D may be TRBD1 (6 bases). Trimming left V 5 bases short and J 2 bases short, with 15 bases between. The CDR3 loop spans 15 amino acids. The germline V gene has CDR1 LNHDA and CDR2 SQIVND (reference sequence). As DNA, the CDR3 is TGTGCCAGTAGTCCCCGGACAGAGTTTCAAGAGACCCAGTACTTC. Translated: CASSPRTEFQETQYF.

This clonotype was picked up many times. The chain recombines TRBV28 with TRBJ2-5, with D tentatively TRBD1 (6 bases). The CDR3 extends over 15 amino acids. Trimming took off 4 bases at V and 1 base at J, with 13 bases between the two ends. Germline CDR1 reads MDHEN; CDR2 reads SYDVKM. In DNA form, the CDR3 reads TGTGCCAGCAGTTACACGACAGGTATCCAAGAGACCCAGTACTTC. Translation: CASSYTTGIQETQYF.

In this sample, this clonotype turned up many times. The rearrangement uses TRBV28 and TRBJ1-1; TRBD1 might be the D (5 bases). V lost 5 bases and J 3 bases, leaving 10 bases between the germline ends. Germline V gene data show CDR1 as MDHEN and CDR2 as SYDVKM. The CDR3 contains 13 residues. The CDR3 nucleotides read TGTGCCAGCAGTGGCAGGGCTTACACTGAAGCTTTCTTT. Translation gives CASSGRAYTEAFF.

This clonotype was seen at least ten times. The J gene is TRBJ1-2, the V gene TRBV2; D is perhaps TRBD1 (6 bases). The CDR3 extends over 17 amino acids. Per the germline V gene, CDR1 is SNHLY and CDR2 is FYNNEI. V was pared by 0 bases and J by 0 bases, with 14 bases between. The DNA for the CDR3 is TGTGCCAGCAGTGAAGCAACAGGGATCATGGCTAACTATGGCTACACCTTC. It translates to CASSEATGIMANYGYTF. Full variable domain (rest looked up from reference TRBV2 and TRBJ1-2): EPEVTQTPSHQVTQMGQEVILRCVPISNHLYFYWYRQILGQKVEFLVSFYNNEISEKSEIFDDQFSVERPDGSNFTLKIRSTKLEDSAMYFCASSEATGIMANYGYTFGSGTRLTVV.

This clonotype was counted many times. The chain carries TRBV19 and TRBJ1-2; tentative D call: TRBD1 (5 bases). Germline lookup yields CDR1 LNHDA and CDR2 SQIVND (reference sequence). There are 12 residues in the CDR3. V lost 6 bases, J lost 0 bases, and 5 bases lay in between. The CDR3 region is CASRDTNYGYTF. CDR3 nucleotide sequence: TGTGCCAGTAGGGACACTAACTATGGCTACACCTTC.

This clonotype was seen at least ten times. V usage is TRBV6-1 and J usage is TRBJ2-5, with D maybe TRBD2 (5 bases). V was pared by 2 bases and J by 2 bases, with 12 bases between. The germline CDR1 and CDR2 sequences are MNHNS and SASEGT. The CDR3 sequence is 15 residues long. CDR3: CASSESIGSQETQYF. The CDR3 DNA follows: TGTGCCAGCAGTGAAAGTATTGGGAGTCAAGAGACCCAGTACTTC.

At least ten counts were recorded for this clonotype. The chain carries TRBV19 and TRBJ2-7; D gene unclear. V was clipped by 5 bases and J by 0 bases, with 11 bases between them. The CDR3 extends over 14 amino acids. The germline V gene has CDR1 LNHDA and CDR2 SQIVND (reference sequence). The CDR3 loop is CASSRQVASYEQYF. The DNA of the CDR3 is TGTGCCAGTAGTCGCCAAGTGGCCTCCTACGAGCAGTACTTC.

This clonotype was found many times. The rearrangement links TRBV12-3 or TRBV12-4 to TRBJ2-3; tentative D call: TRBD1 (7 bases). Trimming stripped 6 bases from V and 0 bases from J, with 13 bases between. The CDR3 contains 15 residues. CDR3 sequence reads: CASRAAGGSTDTQYF. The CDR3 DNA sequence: TGTGCCAGCAGAGCAGCAGGGGGGAGCACAGATACGCAGTATTTT.

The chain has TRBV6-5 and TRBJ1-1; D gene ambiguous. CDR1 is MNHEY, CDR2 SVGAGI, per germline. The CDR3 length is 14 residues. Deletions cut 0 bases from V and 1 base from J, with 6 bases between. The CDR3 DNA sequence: TGTGCCAGCAGTTACTCCCACACGAACACTGAAGCTTTCTTT. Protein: CASSYSHTNTEAFF.

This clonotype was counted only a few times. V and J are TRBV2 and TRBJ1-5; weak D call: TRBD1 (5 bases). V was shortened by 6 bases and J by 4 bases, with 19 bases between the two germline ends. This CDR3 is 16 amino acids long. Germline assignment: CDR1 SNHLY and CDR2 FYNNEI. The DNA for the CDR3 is TGTGCCAGCAGGATAGATGGAGGGGCGCGGAATCAGCCCCAGCATTTT. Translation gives CASRIDGGARNQPQHF.

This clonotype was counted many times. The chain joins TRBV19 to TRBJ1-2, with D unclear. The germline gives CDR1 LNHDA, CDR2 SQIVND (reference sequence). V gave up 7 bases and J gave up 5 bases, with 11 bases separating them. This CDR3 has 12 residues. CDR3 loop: CASTQDKYGYTF. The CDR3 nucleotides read TGTGCCAGTACCCAAGACAAGTATGGCTACACCTTC.

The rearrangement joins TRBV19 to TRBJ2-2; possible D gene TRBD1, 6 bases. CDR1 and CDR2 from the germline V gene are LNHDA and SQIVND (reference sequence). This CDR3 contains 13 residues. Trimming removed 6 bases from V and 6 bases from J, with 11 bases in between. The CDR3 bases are TGTGCCAGTAGCATACAGGGTCCCGGGGAGCTGTTTTTT. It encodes CASSIQGPGELFF.

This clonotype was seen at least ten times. The CDR3 spells CASRDSSGANVLTF. The CDR3 bases are TGCGCCAGCAGAGACAGCTCTGGGGCCAACGTCCTGACTTTC. This chain links TRBV5-1 with TRBJ2-6, with a possible D match to TRBD1 (5 bases). Germline loops: CDR1 SGHRS, CDR2 YFSETQ. The V and J ends lost 5 bases and 0 bases respectively, with 6 bases between them. This CDR3 region has 14 residues.

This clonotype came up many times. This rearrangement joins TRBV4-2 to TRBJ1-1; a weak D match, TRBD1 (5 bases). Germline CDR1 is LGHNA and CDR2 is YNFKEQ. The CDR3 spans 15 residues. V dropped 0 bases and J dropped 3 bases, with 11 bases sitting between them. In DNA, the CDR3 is TGTGCCAGCAGCCAAGAGGGGGGGACGGACACTGAAGCTTTCTTT. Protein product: CASSQEGGTDTEAFF.

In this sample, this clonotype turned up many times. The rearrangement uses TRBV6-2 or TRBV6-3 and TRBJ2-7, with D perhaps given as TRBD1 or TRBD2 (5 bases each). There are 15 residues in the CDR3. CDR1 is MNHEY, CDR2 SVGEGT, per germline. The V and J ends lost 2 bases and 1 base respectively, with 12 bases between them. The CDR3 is CASSYGDGFSYEQYF. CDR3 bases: TGTGCCAGCAGTTACGGGGACGGGTTTTCCTACGAGCAGTACTTC.

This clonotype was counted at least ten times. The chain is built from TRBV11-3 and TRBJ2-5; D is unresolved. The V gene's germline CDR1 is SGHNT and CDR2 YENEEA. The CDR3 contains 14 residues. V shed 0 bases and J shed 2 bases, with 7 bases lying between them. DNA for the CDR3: TGTGCCAGCAGCTTAGATGGCGTGCAAGAGACCCAGTACTTC. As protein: CASSLDGVQETQYF.

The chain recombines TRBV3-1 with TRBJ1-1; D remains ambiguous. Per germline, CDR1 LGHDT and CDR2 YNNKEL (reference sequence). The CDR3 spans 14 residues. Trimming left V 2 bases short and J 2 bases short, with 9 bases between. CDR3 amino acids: CASSQPDGNTEAFF. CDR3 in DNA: TGTGCCAGCAGCCAACCGGATGGAAACACTGAAGCTTTCTTT.

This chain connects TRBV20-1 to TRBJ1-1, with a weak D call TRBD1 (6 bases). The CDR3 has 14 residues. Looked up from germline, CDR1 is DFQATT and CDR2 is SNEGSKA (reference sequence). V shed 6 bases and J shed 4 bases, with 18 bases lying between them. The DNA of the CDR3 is TGCAGTGCCCGGGGGGGGCGGAGGTTCACTGAAGCTTTCTTT. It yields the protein CSARGGRRFTEAFF.

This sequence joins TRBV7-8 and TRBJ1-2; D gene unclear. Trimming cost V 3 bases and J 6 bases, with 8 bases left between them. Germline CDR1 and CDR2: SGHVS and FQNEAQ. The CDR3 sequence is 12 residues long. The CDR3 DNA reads TGTGCCAGCAGCTTGGGCTTGAATGGCTACACCTTC. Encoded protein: CASSLGLNGYTF.

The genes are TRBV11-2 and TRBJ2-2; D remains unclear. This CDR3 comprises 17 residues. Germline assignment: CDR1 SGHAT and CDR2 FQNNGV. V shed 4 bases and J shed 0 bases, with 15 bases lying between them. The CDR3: CASSSSAGRTNTGELFF. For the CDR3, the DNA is TGTGCCAGCAGCTCCTCTGCTGGCCGAACGAACACCGGGGAGCTGTTTTTT.

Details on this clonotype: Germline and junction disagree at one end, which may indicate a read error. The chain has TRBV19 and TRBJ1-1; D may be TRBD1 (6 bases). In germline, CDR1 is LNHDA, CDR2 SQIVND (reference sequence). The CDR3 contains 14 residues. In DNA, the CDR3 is TGTGTCAGTACCCCGGGGGGGCTGAACACTGAAGCTTTCTTT. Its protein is CVSTPGGLNTEAFF.

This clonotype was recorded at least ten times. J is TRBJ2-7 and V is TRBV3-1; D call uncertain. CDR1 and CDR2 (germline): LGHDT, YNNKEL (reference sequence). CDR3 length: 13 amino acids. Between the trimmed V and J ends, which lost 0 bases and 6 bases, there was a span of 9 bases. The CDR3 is CASSQDEGSEQYF. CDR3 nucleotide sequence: TGTGCCAGCAGCCAAGATGAAGGTTCCGAGCAGTACTTC.

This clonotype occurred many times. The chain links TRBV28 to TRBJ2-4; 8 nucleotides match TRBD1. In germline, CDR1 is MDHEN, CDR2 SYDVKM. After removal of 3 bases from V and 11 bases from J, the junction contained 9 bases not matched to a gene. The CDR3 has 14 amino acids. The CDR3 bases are TGTGCCAGCAGTTTTTTCTCAGGGGGCCTCGTTCAGTACTTC. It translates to CASSFFSGGLVQYF.

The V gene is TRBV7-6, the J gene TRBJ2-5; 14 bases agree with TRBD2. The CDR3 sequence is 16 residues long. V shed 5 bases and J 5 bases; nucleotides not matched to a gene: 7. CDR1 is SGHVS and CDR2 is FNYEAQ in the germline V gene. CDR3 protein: CASSRTGLAGEETQYF. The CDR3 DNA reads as TGTGCCAGCAGCCGCACGGGACTAGCGGGGGAGGAGACCCAGTACTTC.